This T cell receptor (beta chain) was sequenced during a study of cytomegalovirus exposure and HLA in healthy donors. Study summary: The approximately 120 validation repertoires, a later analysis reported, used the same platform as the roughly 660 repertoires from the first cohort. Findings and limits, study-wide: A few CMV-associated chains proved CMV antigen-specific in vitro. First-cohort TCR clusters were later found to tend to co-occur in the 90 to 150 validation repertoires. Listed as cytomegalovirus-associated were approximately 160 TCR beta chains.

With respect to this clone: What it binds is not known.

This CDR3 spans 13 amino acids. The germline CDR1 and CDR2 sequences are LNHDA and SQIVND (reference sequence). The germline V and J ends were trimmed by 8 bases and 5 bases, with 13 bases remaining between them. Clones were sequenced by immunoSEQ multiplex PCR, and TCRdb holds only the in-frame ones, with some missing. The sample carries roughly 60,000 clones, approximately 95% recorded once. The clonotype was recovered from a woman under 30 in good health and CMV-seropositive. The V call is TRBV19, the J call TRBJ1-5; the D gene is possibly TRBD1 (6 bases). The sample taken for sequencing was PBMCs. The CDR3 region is CASEAGTYQPQHF. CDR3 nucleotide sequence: TGTGCCAGTGAAGCAGGGACATATCAGCCCCAGCATTTT.